This TCR beta chain was documented in a study of identical twins. The study, taken as a whole, reports: Modeled out-of-frame TCR alpha sharing in monozygotic twins fell below observed levels. Out-of-frame alpha sequences common to twins exhibited a surplus of low generation probability.

This clonotype has only a few counts. Its specificity is not known. Template switching added a universal primer site, and cDNA bore unique molecular identifiers. TCRdb re-analysed the 5' RACE reads in MiXCR, keeping a single row per CDR3 protein. The sample includes about 260,000 distinct CDR3 sequences, approximately 7% of them seen just once. These data were also reused for a study on yellow fever vaccine responses in identical twins. That report adds: It has been reported that, in twins, the vaccine T cell response seemed partly convergent and partly personalized.

The TCR originated in a woman under 30 in good health. Sequenced material: memory (CD45RO+) T cells sorted from blood.

The CDR3 reads CASSTSNTEAFF. CDR3 sequence (DNA): TGCGCCAGCAGCACATCGAACACTGAAGCTTTCTTT. V usage is TRBV5-1 and J usage is TRBJ1-1; D unresolved. The CDR3 is 12 amino acids. V shed 4 bases and J shed 1 base, with 5 bases lying between them. CDR1 is SGHRS and CDR2 is YFSETQ in the germline V gene.